This is a list of T cell receptor beta chains from one sample in a study of CD8+CD57+ T cells in acquired aplastic anemia. TCRdb redid the calling of the reads with MiXCR, one entry per CDR3 protein. The sample records about half a million distinct CDR3 sequences, around 30% being singletons. The sample was sorted CD4+, CD8+, or CD8+CD57+ T cells (not recorded which) from PBMCs. All receptors derive from a human donor with aplastic anemia. CDR3s include the opening cysteine and the closing phenylalanine or tryptophan.

v_gene: TRBV7-9; CDR3aa: CATAPSYEQYF
v_gene: TRBV3-1; CDR3aa: CASSQIPGPPLHF
v_gene: TRBV20-1; CDR3aa: CSASAGQGYSYEQYF
v_gene: TRBV11-1; CDR3aa: CASSGTSVYNEQFF
v_gene: TRBV6-1; CDR3aa: CASSGTENSPLHF
v_gene: TRBV29-1; CDR3aa: CSVGEAFYEQYF
v_gene: TRBV29-1; CDR3aa: CSVETGQDYGYTF
v_gene: TRBV14; CDR3aa: CASGQSGELSSYNSPLHF
v_gene: TRBV5-1; CDR3aa: CATAAGTYTDTQYF
v_gene: TRBV10-3; CDR3aa: CAISETTRGSGNQPQHF
v_gene: TRBV9; CDR3aa: CASSVEGSNTGEPFF
v_gene: TRBV20-1; CDR3aa: CSARKFGQGEAQPQHF
v_gene: TRBV20-1; CDR3aa: CGASSGAGNTIYF
v_gene: TRBV9; CDR3aa: CASSVSPGQGNGYTF
v_gene: TRBV2; CDR3aa: CASRTGSYNSPLHF
v_gene: TRBV19; CDR3aa: CASSLTAGEKLFF